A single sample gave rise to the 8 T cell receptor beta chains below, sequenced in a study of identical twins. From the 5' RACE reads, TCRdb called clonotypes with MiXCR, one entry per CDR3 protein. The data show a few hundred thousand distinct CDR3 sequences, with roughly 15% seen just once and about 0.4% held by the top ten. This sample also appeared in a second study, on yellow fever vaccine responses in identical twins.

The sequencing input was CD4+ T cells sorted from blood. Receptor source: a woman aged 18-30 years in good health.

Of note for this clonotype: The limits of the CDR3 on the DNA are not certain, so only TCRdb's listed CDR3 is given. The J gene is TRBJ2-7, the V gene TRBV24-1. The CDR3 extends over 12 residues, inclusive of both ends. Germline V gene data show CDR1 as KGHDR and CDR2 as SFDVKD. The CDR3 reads CATSDFRGEQYF.

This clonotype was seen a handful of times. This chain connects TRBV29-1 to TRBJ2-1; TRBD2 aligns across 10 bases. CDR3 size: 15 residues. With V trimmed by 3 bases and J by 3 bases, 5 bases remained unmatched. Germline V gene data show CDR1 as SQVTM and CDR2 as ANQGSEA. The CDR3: CSVEGGTSVYNEQFF. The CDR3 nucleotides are TGCAGCGTTGAGGGGGGGACTAGCGTCTACAATGAGCAGTTCTTC.

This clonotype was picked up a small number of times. In nucleotides, the CDR3 is TGTGCCCTCTCCGGGGGGAACAATCAGCCCCAGCATTTT. Amino acid sequence: CALSGGNNQPQHF. The V call is TRBV6-1, the J call TRBJ1-5; weak D call: TRBD1 (5 bases). Trimming pared 11 bases from V and 3 bases from J, leaving 14 bases between. Germline V gene sequence: CDR1 MNHNS, CDR2 SASEGT. The CDR3 extends over 13 amino acids.

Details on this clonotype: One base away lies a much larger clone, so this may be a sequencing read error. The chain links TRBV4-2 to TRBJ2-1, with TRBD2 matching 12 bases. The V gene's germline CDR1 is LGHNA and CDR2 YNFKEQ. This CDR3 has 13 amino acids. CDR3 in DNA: TGTGCCAGCAGACTAGCGGGGGGCAATGAGCAGCTCTTC. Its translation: CASRLAGGNEQLF.

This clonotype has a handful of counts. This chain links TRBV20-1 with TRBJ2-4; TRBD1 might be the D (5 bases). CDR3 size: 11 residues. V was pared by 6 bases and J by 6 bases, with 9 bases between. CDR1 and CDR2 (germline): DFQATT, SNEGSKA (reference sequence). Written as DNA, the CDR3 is TGCAGTGCCACGGACACAAACATTCAGTACTTC. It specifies CSATDTNIQYF.

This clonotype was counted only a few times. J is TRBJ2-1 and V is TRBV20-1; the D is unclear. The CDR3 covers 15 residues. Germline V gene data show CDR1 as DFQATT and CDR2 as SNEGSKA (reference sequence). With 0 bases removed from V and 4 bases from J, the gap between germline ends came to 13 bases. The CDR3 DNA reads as TGCAGTGCTAGAGATCCATTTACTGTATACAATGAGCAGTTCTTC. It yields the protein CSARDPFTVYNEQFF.

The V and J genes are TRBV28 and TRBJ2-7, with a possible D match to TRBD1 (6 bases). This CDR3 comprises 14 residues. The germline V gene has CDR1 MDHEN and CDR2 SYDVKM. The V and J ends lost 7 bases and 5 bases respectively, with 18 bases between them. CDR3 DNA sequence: TGTGCCAGCAACGGCGCGGCGTCAGGGGACGAGCAGTACTTC. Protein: CASNGAASGDEQYF.

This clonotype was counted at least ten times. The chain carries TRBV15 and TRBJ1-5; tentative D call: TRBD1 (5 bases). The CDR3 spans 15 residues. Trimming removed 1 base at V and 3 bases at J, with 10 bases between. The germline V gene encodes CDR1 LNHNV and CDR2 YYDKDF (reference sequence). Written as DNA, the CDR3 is TGTGCCACCAGCAGAGGAGAACAGGACAATCAGCCCCAGCATTTT. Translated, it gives CATSRGEQDNQPQHF. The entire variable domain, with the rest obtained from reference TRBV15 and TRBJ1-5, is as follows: DAMVIQNPRYQVTQFGKPVTLSCSQTLNHNVMYWYQQKSSQAPKLLFHYYDKDFNNEADTPDNFQSRRPNTSFCFLDIRSPGLGDTAMYLCATSRGEQDNQPQHFGDGTRLSIL.